These T cell receptor beta chains were read from a single sample in a study of blood T cells in healthy people across ages. TCRdb re-called the 5' RACE reads through MiXCR, storing one row per CDR3 protein. The sample gives about 580,000 distinct CDR3 sequences, around 50% of which show up once; around 25% is in the top ten. The sample was blood. Receptors originate from an elderly man in good health. Both conserved end residues are part of each CDR3. D genes are given only for firm matches. Expanded clones are given a class, and other clones once, few, many or no size at all.

.	TRBJ2-3	.	TRBV20-1	TGCAGTGCTAGAGGGGCCAGGGTTGGAGATACGCAGTATTTT	CSARGARVGDTQYF
.	TRBJ1-2	.	TRBV20-1	TGCAGTGGTAGGGCTGCAGGGATGGACTATGGCTACACCTTC	CSGRAAGMDYGYTF
TRBD2	TRBJ2-1	.	TRBV11-2	TGTGCCAGCAGCAGACTAGCGGGGGACTATGAGCAGTTCTTC	CASSRLAGDYEQFF
TRBD2	TRBJ2-3	.	TRBV29-1	TGCAGCGTTGCCGGGACTAGCGGGAGGGCCGGGGCTAGCACAGATACGCAGTATTTT	CSVAGTSGRAGASTDTQYF
TRBD1	TRBJ1-2	.	TRBV10-3	TGTGCCACCGAGACAGGGGGAAGAGGAGGCTACACCTTC	CATETGGRGGYTF
TRBD1	TRBJ1-4	few	TRBV5-1	TGCGCCAGCAGCTTGGCCGCTGACAGGGGTGAAAAACTGTTTTTT	CASSLAADRGEKLFF
TRBD1	TRBJ2-1	.	TRBV6-2/TRBV6-3	TGTGCCAGCAGTTACTTCAGGGGGCACAATGAGCAGTTCTTC	CASSYFRGHNEQFF
.	TRBJ2-7	.	TRBV24-1	TGTGCCGCCAGTGCCGGCGGCTACGAGCAGTACTTC	CAASAGGYEQYF
.	TRBJ2-3	.	TRBV28	TGTGCCAGCAAGGGGGTAAGGGTAGCAGATACGCAGTATTTT	CASKGVRVADTQYF
TRBD2	TRBJ2-1	.	TRBV15	TGTGCCACCAGCAGGGGTTTAGCGGGAGGGGAACATGAGCAGTTCTTC	CATSRGLAGGEHEQFF
TRBD2	TRBJ2-5	.	TRBV29-1	TGCAGCGTTCGTGGGGCTAGCGGGAGTAAGACCCAGTACTTC	CSVRGASGSKTQYF
.	TRBJ1-2	.	TRBV3-1	TGTGCCAGCAGCGACAGGTGGGACTATGGCTACACCTTC	CASSDRWDYGYTF
TRBD2	TRBJ2-3	.	TRBV4-3	TGCGCCAGCAGCCAAGAAGGCGGGGGGGCCGCAGATACGCAGTATTTT	CASSQEGGGAADTQYF
TRBD1	TRBJ2-3	.	TRBV9	TGTGCCAGCAGCGATTGGACAGGGGGTCGCACAGATACGCAGTATTTT	CASSDWTGGRTDTQYF
.	TRBJ2-1	.	TRBV7-3	TGTGCCAGCAGCGTACTAGCCCATCATGAGCAGTTCTTC	CASSVLAHHEQFF
.	TRBJ2-7	few	TRBV29-1	TGCAGCGTTGTTCGGGGCGCCTACGAGCAGTACTTC	CSVVRGAYEQYF
.	TRBJ2-7	.	TRBV20-1	TGCAGTGCTCCAGGTCGGTTTGACGTTTACGAGCAGTACTTC	CSAPGRFDVYEQYF
.	TRBJ1-5	few	TRBV7-2	TGTGCCAGCAGCGCTCCGGGACTTAGGGGCAATCAGCCCCAGCATTTT	CASSAPGLRGNQPQHF